This T cell receptor beta chain was observed in a study of blood T cell repertoires in COVID-19. This clone was seen more than once but under ten times. Method: immunoSEQ multiplex PCR; TCRdb's copy keeps in-frame clones and lacks some. The top ten hold around 6.3% of the sample, which has about 180,000 clones, roughly 75% seen once. Germline V lookup: CDR1 SGHAT, CDR2 FQNNGV. V was clipped by 4 bases and J by 3 bases, with 9 bases between them. The CDR3 sequence is 13 residues long. Source material: peripheral blood. This clonotype was obtained from a man aged 65 to 85 with active or convalescent COVID-19. This sequence joins TRBV11-2 and TRBJ1-2; tentatively, D is TRBD1 (5 bases). This chain's CDR3 is CASSSGLDYGYTF. The CDR3 DNA is TGTGCCAGCAGCTCGGGACTTGACTATGGCTACACCTTC.